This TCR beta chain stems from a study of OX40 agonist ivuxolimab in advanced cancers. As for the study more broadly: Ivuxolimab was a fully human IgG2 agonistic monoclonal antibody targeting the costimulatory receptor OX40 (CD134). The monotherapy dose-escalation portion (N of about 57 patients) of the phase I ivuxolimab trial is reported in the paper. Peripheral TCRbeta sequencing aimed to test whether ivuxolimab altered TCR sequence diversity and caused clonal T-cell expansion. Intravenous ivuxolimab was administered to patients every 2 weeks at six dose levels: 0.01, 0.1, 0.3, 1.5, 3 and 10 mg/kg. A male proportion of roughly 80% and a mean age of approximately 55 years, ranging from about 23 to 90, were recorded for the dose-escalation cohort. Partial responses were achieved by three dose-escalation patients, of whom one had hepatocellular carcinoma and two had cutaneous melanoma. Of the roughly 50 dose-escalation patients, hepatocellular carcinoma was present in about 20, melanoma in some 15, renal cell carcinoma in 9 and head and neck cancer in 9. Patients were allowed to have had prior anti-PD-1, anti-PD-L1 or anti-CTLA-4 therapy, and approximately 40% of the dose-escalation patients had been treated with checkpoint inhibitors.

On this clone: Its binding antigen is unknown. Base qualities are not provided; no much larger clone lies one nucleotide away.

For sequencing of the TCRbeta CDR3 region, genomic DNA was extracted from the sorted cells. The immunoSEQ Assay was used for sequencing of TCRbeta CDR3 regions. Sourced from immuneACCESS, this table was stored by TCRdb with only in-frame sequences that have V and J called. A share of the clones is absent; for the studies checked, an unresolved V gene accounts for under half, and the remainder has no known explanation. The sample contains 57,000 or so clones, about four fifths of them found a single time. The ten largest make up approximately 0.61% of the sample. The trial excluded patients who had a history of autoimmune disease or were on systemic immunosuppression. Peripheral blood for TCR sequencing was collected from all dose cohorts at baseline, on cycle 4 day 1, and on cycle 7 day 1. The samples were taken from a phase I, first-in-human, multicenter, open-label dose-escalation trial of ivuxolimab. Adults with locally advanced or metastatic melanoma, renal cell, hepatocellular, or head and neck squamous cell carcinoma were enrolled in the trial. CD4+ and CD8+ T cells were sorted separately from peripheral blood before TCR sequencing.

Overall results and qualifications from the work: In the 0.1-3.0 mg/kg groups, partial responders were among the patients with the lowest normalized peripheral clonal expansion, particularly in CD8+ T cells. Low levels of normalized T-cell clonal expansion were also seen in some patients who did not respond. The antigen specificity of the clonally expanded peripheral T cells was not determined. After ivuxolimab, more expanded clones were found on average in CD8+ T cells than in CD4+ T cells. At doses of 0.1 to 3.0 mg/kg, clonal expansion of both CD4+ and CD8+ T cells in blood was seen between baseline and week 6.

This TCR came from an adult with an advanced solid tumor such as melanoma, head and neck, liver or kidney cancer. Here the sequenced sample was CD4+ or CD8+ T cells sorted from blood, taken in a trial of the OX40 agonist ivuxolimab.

In nucleotide form, the sequence is TGCGCCAGCAGCCAAGTGCTCGGAGAAAAACTGTTTTTT. This gives the protein CASSQVLGEKLFF. The rearranged chain carries TRBV4-1 and TRBJ1-4; the D segment cannot be called with confidence. Via the germline V gene, CDR1 is MGHRA and CDR2 YSYEKL. From the cysteine through the phenylalanine, the CDR3 covers 13 amino acids. The CDR3 DNA has 39 bases and is translated from base 1. Relative to germline, V is 1 base shorter and J is 8 bases shorter, with 8 bases between their ends.